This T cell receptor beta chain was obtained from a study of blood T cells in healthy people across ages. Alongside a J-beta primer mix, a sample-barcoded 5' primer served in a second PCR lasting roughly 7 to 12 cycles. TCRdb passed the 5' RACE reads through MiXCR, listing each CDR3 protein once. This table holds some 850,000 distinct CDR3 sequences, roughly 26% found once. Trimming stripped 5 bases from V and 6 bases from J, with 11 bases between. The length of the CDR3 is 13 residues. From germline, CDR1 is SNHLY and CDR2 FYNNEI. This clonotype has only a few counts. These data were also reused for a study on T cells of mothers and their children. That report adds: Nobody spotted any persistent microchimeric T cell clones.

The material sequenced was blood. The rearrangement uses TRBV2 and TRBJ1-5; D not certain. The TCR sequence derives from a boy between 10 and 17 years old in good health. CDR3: CASSSNGVQPQHF. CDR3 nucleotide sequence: TGTGCCAGCAGTTCGAACGGGGTTCAGCCCCAGCATTTT. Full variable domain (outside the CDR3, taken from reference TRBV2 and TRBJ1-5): EPEVTQTPSHQVTQMGQEVILRCVPISNHLYFYWYRQILGQKVEFLVSFYNNEISEKSEIFDDQFSVERPDGSNFTLKIRSTKLEDSAMYFCASSSNGVQPQHFGDGTRLSIL.